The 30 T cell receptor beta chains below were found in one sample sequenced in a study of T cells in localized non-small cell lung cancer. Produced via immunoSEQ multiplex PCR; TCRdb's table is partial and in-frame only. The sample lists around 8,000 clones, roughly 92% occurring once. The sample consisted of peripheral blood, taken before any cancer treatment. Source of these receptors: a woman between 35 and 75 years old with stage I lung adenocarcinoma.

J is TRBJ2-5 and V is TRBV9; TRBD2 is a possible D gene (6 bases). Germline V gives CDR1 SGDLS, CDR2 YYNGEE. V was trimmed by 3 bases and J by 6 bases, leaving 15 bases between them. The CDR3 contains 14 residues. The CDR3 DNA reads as TGTGCCAGCAGCGCCGCGGGACTCGGAAAGACCCAGTACTTC. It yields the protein CASSAAGLGKTQYF.

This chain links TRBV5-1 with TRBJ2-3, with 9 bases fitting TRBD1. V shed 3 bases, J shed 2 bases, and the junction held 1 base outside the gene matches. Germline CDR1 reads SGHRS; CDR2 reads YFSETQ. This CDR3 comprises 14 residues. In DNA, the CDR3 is TGCGCCAGCAGCTGGACAGGGGTCACAGATACGCAGTATTTT. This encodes CASSWTGVTDTQYF.

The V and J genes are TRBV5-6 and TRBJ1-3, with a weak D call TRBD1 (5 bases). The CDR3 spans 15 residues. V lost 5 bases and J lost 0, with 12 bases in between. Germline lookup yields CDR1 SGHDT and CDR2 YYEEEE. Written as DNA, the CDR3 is TGTGCCAGCAGTGAACAGGCAAGCTCTGGAAACACCATATATTTT. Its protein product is CASSEQASSGNTIYF. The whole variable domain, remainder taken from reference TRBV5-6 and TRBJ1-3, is DAGVTQSPTHLIKTRGQQVTLRCSPKSGHDTVSWYQQALGQGPQFIFQYYEEEERQRGNFPDRFSGHQFPNYSSELNVNALLLGDSALYLCASSEQASSGNTIYFGEGSWLTVV.

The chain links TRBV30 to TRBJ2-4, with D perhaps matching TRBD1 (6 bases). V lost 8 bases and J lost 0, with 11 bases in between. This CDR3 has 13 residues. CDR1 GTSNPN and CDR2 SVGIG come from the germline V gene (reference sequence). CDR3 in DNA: TGTGCCCTGGACAGTTTAGCCAAAAACATTCAGTACTTC. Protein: CALDSLAKNIQYF.

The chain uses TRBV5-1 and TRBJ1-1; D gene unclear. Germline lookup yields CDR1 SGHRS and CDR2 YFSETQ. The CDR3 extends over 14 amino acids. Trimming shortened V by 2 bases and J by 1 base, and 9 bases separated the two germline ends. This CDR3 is CASSFSPPNTEAFF. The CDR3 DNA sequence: TGCGCCAGCAGCTTCTCACCGCCGAACACTGAAGCTTTCTTT. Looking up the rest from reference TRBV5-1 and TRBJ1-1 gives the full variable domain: KAGVTQTPRYLIKTRGQQVTLSCSPISGHRSVSWYQQTPGQGLQFLFEYFSETQRNKGNFPGRFSGRQFSNSRSEMNVSTLELGDSALYLCASSFSPPNTEAFFGQGTRLTVV.

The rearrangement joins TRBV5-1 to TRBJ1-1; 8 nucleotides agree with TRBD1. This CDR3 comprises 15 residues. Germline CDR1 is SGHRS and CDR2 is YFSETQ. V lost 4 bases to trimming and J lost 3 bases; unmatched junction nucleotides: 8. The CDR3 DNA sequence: TGCGCCAGCAGCCCGGTGACAGGGGCGGACACTGAAGCTTTCTTT. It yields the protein CASSPVTGADTEAFF.

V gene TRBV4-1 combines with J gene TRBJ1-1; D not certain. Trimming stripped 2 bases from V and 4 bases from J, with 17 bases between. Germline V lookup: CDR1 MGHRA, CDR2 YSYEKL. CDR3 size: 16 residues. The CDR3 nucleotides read TGCGCCAGCAGCCAACTATTCGGGCTCGGGAGCACTGAAGCTTTCTTT. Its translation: CASSQLFGLGSTEAFF.

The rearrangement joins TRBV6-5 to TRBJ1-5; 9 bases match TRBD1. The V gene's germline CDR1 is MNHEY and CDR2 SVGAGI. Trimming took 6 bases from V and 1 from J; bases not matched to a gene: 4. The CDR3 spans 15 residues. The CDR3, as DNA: TGTGCCAGCAGGGGACAGGGAACGAGCAATCAGCCCCAGCATTTT. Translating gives CASRGQGTSNQPQHF.

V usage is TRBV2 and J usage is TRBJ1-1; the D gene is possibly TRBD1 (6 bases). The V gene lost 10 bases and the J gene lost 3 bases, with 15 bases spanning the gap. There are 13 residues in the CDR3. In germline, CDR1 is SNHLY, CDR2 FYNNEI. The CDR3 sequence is CATKRTADTEAFF. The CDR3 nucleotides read TGTGCCACTAAAAGGACAGCTGACACTGAAGCTTTCTTT.

The CDR3: CASTFTGELFF. Written as DNA, the CDR3 is TGTGCCAGCACGTTTACCGGGGAGCTGTTTTTT. The rearrangement links TRBV7-9 to TRBJ2-2; D gene uncertain. The CDR3 has 11 residues. The V gene's germline CDR1 is SEHNR and CDR2 FQNEAQ (reference sequence). V was shortened by 7 bases and J by 5 bases, with 5 bases between the two germline ends.

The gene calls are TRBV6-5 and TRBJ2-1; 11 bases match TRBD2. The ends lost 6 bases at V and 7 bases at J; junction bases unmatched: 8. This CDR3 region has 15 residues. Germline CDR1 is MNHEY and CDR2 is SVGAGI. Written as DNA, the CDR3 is TGTGCCAGCAGGGGCCTAGCGGGAGGACAAAATGAGCAGTTCTTC. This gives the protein CASRGLAGGQNEQFF.

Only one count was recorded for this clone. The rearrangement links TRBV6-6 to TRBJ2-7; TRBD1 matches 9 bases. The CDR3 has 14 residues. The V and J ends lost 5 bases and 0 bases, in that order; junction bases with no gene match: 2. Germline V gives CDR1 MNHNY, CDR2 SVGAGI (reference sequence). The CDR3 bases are TGTGCCAGCAGTCGGGACAGGGACTCCTACGAGCAGTACTTC. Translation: CASSRDRDSYEQYF.

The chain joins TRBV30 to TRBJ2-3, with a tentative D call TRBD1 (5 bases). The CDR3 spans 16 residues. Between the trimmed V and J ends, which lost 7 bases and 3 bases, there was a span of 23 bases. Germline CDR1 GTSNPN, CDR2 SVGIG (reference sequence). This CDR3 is CAFVNRRYKPTDTQYF. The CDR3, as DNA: TGTGCCTTCGTTAACAGGCGATACAAACCTACAGATACGCAGTATTTT.

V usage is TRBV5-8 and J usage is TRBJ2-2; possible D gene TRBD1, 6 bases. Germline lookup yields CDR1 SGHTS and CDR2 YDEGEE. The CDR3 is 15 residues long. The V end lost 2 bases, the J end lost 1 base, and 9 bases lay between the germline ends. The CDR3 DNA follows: TGTGCCAGCAGCTTATGGACAGAGAACACCGGGGAGCTGTTTTTT. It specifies CASSLWTENTGELFF.

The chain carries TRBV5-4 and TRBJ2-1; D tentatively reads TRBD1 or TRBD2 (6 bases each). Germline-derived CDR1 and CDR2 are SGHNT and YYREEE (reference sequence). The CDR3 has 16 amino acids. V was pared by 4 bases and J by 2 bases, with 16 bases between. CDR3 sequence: CASSLGGSGPYNEQFF. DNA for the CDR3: TGTGCCAGCAGCCTAGGGGGTAGCGGACCCTACAATGAGCAGTTCTTC. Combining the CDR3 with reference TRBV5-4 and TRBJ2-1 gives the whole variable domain ETGVTQSPTHLIKTRGQQVTLRCSSQSGHNTVSWYQQALGQGPQFIFQYYREEENGRGNFPPRFSGLQFPNYSSELNVNALELDDSALYLCASSLGGSGPYNEQFFGPGTRLTVL.

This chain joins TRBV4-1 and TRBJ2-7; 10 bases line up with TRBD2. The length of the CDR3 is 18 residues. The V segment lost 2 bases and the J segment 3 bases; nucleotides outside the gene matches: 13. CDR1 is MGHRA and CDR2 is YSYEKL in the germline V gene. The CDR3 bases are TGCGCCAGCAGCCAATCCTCGACCCTAGCGGGGGCAAACTACGAGCAGTACTTC. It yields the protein CASSQSSTLAGANYEQYF.

CDR3 residues: CASSYSKTGDYEQYF. The DNA for the CDR3 is TGTGCCAGCAGTTACTCGAAGACAGGGGACTACGAGCAGTACTTC. V usage is TRBV6-5 and J usage is TRBJ2-7, with 8 positions matching TRBD1. Germline CDR1 reads MNHEY; CDR2 reads SVGAGI. V lost 0 bases, J lost 3 bases, and 4 bases stayed unmatched. The CDR3 extends over 15 amino acids.

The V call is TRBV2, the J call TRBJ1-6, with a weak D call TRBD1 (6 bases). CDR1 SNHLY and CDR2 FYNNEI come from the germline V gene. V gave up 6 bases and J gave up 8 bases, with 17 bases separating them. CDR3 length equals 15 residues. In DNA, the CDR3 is TGTGCCAGCAGGGAAAAAACAGGGAAGCATTCACCCCTCCACTTT. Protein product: CASREKTGKHSPLHF.

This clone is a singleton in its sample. The CDR3 reads CASSQEYGLLLHEQFF. CDR3 DNA sequence: TGTGCCAGCAGCCAAGAATACGGGCTGCTACTCCATGAGCAGTTCTTC. The J gene is TRBJ2-1, the V gene TRBV4-2; D gene uncertain. V was clipped by 0 bases and J by 8 bases, with 17 bases between them. From germline, CDR1 is LGHNA and CDR2 YNFKEQ. This CDR3 has 16 amino acids.

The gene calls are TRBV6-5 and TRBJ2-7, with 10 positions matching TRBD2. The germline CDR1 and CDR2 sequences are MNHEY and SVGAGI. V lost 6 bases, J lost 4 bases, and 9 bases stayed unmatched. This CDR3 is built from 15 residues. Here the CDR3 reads CASRALAGAEYEQYF. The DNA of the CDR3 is TGTGCCAGCAGAGCCCTAGCGGGAGCTGAGTACGAGCAGTACTTC.

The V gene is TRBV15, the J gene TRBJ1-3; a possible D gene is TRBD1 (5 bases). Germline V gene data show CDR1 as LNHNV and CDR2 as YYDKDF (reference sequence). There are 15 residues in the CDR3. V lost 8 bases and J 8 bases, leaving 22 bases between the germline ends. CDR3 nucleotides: TGTGCCACCGCTACGGACACTTCGAGAAGTGACACCATATATTTT. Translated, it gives CATATDTSRSDTIYF.

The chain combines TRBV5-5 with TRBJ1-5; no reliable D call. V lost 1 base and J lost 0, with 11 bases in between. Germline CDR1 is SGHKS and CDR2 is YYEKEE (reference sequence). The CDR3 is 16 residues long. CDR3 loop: CASSLWPDVSNQPQHF. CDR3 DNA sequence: TGTGCCAGCAGCTTGTGGCCAGACGTTAGCAATCAGCCCCAGCATTTT.

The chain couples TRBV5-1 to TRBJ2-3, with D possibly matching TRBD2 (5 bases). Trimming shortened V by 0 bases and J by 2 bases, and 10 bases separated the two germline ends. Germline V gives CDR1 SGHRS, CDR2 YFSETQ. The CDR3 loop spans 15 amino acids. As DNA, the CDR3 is TGCGCCAGCAGCTTGGGAGGGTACACCACAGATACGCAGTATTTT. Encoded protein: CASSLGGYTTDTQYF.

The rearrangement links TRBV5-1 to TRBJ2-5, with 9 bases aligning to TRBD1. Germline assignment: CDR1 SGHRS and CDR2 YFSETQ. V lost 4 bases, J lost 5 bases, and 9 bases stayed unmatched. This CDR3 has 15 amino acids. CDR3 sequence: CASSAVQGASETQYF. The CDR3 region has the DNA TGCGCCAGCAGCGCAGTACAGGGGGCTAGCGAGACCCAGTACTTC.

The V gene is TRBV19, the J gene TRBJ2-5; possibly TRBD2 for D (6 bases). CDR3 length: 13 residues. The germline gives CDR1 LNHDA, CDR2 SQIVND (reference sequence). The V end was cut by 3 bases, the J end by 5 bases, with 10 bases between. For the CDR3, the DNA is TGTGCCAGTAGTATTGCGGGGCGGGAGACCCAGTACTTC. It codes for CASSIAGRETQYF. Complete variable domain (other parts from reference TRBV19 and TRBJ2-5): DGGITQSPKYLFRKEGQNVTLSCEQNLNHDAMYWYRQDPGQGLRLIYYSQIVNDFQKGDIAEGYSVSREKKESFPLTVTSAQKNPTAFYLCASSIAGRETQYFGPGTRLLVL.

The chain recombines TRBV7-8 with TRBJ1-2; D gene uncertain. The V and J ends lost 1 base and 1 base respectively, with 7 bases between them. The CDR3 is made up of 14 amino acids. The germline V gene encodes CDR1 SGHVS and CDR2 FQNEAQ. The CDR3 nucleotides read TGTGCCAGCAGCTTAGATTCCATTAACTATGGCTACACCTTC. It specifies CASSLDSINYGYTF.

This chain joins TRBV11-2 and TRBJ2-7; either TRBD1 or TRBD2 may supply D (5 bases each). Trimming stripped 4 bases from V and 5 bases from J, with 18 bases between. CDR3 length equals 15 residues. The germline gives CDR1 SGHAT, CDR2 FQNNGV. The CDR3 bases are TGTGCCAGCAGCTCATCCGGGACCGTTGGAGACGAGCAGTACTTC. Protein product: CASSSSGTVGDEQYF.

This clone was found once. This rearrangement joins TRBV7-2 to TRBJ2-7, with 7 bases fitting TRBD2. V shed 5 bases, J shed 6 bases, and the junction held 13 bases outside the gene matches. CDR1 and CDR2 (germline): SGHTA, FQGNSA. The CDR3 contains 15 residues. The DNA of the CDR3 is TGTGCCAGCAGCCGTGCTGGGGGGGGAACGACCGAGCAGTACTTC. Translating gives CASSRAGGGTTEQYF.

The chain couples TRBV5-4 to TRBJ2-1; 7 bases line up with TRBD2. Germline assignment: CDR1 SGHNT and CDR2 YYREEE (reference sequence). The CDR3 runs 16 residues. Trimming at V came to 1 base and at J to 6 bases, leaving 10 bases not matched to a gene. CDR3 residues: CASSLSVRGGFNEQFF. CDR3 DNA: TGTGCCAGCAGCTTGTCTGTGCGCGGGGGTTTCAATGAGCAGTTCTTC.

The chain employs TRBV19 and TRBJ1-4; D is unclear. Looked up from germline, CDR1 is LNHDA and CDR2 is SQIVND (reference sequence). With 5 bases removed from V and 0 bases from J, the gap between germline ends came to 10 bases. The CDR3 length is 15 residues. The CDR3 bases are TGTGCCAGTAGTTTGACTGACGCAACTAATGAAAAACTGTTTTTT. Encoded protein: CASSLTDATNEKLFF.